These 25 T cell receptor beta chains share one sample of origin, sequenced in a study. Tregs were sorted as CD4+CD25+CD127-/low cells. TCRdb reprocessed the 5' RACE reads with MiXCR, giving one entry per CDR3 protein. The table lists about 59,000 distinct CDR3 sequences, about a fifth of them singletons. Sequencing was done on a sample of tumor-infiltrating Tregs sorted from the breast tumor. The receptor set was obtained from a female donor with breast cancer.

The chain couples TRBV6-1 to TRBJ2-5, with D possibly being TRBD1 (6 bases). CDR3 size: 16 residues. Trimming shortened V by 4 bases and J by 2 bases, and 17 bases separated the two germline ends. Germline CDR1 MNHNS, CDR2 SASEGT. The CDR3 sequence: CASSALRSQGQETQYF. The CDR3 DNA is TGTGCCAGCAGTGCTCTCAGGTCCCAGGGGCAAGAGACCCAGTACTTC.

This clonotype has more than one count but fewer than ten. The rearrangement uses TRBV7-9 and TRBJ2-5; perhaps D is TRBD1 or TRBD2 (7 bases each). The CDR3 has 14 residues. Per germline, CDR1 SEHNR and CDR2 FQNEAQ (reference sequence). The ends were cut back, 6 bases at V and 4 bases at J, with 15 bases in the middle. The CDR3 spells CASRYRGGGETQYF. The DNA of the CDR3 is TGTGCCAGCAGATACAGGGGAGGGGGAGAGACCCAGTACTTC. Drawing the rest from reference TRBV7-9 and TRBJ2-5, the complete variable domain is DTGVSQNPRHKITKRGQNVTFRCDPISEHNRLYWYRQTLGQGPEFLTYFQNEAQLEKSRLLSDRFSAERPKGSFSTLEIQRTEQGDSAMYLCASRYRGGGETQYFGPGTRLLVL.

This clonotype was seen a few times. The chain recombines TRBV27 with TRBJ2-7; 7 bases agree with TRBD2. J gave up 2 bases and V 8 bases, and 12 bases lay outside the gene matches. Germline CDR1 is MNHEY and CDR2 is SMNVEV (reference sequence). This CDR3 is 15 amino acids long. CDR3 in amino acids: CASHKIGGSPYEQYF. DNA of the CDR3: TGTGCCAGCCATAAAATCGGGGGGAGCCCCTACGAGCAGTACTTC.

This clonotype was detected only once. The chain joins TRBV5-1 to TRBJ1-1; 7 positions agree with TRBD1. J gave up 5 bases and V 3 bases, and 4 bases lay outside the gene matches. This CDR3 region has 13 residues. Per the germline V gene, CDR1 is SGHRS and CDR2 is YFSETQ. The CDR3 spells CASSYSRGTEAFF. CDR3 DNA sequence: TGCGCCAGCAGCTATAGCAGGGGGACTGAAGCTTTCTTT.

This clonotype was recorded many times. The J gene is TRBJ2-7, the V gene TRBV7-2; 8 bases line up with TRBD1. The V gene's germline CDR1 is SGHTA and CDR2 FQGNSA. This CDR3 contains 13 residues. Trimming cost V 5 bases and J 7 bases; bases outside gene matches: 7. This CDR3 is CASSTRTGREQYF. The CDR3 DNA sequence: TGTGCCAGCAGCACAAGGACAGGGCGGGAGCAGTACTTC.

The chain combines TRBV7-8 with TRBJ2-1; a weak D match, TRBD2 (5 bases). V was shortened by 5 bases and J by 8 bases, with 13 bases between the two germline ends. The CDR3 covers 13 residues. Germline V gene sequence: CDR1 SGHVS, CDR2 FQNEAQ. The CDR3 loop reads CASSRDYAYEQFF. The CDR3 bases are TGTGCCAGCAGCCGCGACTACGCCTATGAGCAGTTCTTC.

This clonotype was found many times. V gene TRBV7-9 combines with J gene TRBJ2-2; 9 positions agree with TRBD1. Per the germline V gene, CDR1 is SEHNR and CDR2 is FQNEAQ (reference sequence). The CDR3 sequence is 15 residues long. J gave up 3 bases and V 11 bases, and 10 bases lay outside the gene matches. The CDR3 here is CAGRAGQGDTGELFF. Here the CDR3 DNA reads TGTGCCGGCCGTGCGGGACAGGGTGACACCGGGGAGCTGTTTTTT.

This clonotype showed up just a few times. This CDR3 reads CASSMTPSSYEQYF. The CDR3, as DNA: TGCGCCAGCAGCATGACACCTTCCTCCTACGAGCAGTACTTC. This chain links TRBV5-1 with TRBJ2-7, with unresolved D. In germline, CDR1 is SGHRS, CDR2 YFSETQ. Trimming stripped 4 bases from V and 0 bases from J, with 11 bases between. This CDR3 has 14 residues.

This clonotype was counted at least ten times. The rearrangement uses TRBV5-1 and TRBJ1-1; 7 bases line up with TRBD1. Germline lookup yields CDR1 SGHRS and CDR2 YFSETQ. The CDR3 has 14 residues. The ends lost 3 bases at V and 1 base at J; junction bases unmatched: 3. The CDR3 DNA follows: TGCGCCAGCAGCTCGGGACAGCGGAACACTGAAGCTTTCTTT. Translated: CASSSGQRNTEAFF.

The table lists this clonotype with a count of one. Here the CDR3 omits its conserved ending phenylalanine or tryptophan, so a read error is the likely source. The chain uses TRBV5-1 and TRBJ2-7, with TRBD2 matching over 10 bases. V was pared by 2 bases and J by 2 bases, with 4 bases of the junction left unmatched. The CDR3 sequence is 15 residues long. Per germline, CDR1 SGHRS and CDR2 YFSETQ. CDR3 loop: CASSFGLAETYEQYC. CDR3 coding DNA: TGCGCCAGCAGCTTTGGACTAGCGGAAACCTACGAGCAGTACTGC.

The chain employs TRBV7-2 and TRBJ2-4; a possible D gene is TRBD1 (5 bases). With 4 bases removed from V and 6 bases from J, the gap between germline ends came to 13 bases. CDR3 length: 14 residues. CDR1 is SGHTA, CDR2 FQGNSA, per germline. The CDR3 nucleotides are TGTGCCAGCAGCTCAACAGGAGTGGGAAACATTCAGTACTTC. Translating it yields CASSSTGVGNIQYF.

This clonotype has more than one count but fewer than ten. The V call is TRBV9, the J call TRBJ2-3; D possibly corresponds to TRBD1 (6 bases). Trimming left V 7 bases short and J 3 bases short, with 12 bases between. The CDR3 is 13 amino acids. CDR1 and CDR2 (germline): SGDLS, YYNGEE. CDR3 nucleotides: TGTGCCAGCGGCTCACAGGGTACAGATACGCAGTATTTT. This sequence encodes CASGSQGTDTQYF.

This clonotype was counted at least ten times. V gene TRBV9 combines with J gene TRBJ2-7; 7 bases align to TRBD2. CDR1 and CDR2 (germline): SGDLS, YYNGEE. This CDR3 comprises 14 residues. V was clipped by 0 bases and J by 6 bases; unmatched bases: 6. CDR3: CASSVGGGGTEQYF. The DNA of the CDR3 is TGTGCCAGCAGCGTAGGTGGCGGGGGAACCGAGCAGTACTTC.

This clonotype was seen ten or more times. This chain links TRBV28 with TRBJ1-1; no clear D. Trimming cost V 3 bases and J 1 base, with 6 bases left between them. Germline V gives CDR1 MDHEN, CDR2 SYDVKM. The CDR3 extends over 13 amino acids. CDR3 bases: TGTGCCAGCAGTTTTAGGCGGAACACTGAAGCTTTCTTT. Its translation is CASSFRRNTEAFF.

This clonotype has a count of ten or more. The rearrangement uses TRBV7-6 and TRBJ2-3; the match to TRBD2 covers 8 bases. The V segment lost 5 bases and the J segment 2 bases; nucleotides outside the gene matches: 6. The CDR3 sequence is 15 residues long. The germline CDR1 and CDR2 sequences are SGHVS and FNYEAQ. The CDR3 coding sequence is TGTGCCAGCAGCAGTAGCGGGACGCCCACAGATACGCAGTATTTT. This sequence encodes CASSSSGTPTDTQYF.

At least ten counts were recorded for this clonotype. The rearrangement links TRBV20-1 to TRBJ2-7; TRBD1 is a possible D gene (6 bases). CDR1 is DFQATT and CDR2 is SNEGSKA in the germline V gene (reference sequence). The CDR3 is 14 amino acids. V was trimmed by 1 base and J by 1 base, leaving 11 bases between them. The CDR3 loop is CSARGQDGSYEQYF. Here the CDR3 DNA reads TGCAGTGCTAGAGGACAGGACGGGTCCTACGAGCAGTACTTC.

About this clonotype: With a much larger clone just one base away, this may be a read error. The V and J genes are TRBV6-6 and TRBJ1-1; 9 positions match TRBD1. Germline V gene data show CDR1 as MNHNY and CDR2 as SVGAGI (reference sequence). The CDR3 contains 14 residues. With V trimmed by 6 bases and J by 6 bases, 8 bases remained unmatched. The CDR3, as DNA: TGTGCCAGCAGGTGTCGAGACAGGGGGTCTGAAGCTTTCTTT. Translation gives CASRCRDRGSEAFF.

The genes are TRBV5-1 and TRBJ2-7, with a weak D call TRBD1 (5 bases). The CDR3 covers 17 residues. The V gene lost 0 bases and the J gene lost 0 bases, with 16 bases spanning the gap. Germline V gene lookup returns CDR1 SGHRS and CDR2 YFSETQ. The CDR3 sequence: CASSLESLGRISYEQYF. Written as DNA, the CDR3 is TGCGCCAGCAGCTTGGAGTCCCTGGGGCGGATCTCCTACGAGCAGTACTTC.

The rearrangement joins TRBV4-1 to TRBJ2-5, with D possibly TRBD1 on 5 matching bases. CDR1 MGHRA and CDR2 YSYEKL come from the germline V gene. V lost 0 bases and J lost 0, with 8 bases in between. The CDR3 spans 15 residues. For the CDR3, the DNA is TGCGCCAGCAGCCAAGATGAGGACAACCAAGAGACCCAGTACTTC. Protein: CASSQDEDNQETQYF.

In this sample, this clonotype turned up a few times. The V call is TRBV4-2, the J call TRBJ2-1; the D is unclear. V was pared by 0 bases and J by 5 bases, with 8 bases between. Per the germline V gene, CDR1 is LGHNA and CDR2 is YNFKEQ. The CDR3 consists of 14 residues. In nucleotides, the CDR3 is TGTGCCAGCAGCCAAGACCCCGGTGACAATGAGCAGTTCTTC. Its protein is CASSQDPGDNEQFF.

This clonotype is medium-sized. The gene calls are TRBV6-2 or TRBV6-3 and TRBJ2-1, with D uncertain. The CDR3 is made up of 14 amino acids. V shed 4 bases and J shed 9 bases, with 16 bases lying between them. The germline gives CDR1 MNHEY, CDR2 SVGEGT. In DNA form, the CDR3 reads TGTGCCAGCAGTTCTCTGGGGTCCGTGGGTGAGCAGTTCTTC. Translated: CASSSLGSVGEQFF.

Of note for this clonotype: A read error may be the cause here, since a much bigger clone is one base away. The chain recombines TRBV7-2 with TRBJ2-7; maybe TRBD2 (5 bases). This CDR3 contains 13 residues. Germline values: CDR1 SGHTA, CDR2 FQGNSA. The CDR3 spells CASSPGTTYAQYF. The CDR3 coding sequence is TGTGCCAGCAGCCCGGGAACCACTTACGCGCAGTACTTC.

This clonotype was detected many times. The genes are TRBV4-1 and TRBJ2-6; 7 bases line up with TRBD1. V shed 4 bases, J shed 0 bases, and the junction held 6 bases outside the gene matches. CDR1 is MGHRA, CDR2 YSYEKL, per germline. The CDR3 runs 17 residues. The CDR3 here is CASSLGQAASGANVLTF. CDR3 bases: TGCGCCAGCAGCCTAGGACAGGCTGCCTCTGGGGCCAACGTCCTGACTTTC.

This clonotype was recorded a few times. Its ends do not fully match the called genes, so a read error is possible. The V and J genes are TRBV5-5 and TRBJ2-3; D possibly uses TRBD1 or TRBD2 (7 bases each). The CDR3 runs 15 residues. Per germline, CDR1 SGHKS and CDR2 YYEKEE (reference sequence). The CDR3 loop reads CASSLNLGGTDAQYF. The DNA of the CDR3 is TGTGCCAGCAGCTTGAATCTGGGGGGGACAGATGCGCAGTATTTT.

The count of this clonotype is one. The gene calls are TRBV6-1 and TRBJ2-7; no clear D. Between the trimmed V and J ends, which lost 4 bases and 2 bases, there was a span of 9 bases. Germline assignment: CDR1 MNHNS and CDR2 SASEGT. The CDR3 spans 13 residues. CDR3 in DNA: TGTGCCAGCAGTGTTTCTACAACCTACGAGCAGTACTTC. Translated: CASSVSTTYEQYF.